A selection of T cell receptor beta chains follows, all from one sample in a study of blood T cell repertoires in COVID-19. Libraries were prepared by immunoSEQ multiplex PCR; TCRdb keeps only in-frame clonotypes and omits some of them. The table shows 110,000 to 150,000 clones, with more than 80% occurring only once. Sequencing used PBMCs or T cells enriched from blood (not recorded which). All receptors come from a woman aged 18-35 years who had been exposed to COVID-19. Both conserved end residues are part of each CDR3. The order of the fields is J gene, D gene, V gene, clone size, CDR3 protein, CDR3 DNA. The D gene is left open where the match is weak. The size of a clone is reported for some rows only, either as once, few or many, or as a class for expanded clones.

J: TRBJ2-1; D: TRBD2; V: TRBV7-6; size: NA; CDR3: CASRGLGYEQFF; DNA: TGTGCCAGCAGGGGACTAGGATATGAGCAGTTCTTC
J: TRBJ2-1; D: TRBD2; V: TRBV5-4; size: NA; CDR3: CASSFSLAGGPSSYNEQFF; DNA: TGTGCCAGCAGCTTCTCGCTAGCGGGAGGGCCGAGCTCCTACAATGAGCAGTTCTTC
J: TRBJ1-2; D: NA; V: TRBV18; size: NA; CDR3: CASSPGWGTFGNGYTF; DNA: TGTGCCAGCTCACCAGGATGGGGTACGTTCGGGAATGGCTACACCTTC
J: TRBJ2-3; D: TRBD2; V: TRBV28; size: NA; CDR3: CASSPLMLADTDTQYF; DNA: TGTGCCAGCAGTCCCCTTATGCTAGCGGACACAGATACGCAGTATTTT
J: TRBJ1-4; D: NA; V: TRBV19; size: once; CDR3: CASSPDRQMGEKLFF; DNA: TGTGCCAGTAGTCCTGACAGGCAGATGGGGGAAAAACTGTTTTTT
J: TRBJ1-2; D: NA; V: TRBV14; size: NA; CDR3: CASSQSRGGYTF; DNA: TGTGCCAGTAGCCAGTCCCGGGGAGGCTACACCTTC
J: TRBJ2-1; D: NA; V: TRBV19; size: NA; CDR3: CASSTPVASSSYNEQFF; DNA: TGTGCCAGTAGCACCCCAGTAGCGTCCAGCTCCTACAATGAGCAGTTCTTC
J: TRBJ1-3; D: NA; V: TRBV18; size: NA; CDR3: CASSPRTHSGNTIYF; DNA: TGTGCCAGCTCACCCAGGACACACTCTGGAAACACCATATATTTT
J: TRBJ2-2; D: NA; V: TRBV4-3; size: NA; CDR3: CASSEGPGVDTGELFF; DNA: TGCGCCAGCAGCGAAGGGCCAGGGGTTGACACCGGGGAGCTGTTTTTT
J: TRBJ2-2; D: TRBD1; V: TRBV7-2; size: NA; CDR3: CASSLAVGGDRAYGTGELFF; DNA: TGTGCCAGCAGCTTAGCGGTAGGTGGGGACAGGGCATACGGCACCGGGGAGCTGTTTTTT
J: TRBJ2-3; D: NA; V: TRBV20-1; size: NA; CDR3: CSGREPNF; DNA: TGCAGTGGTAGGGAGCCGAATTTT
J: TRBJ1-4; D: NA; V: TRBV7-2; size: NA; CDR3: CASSLRFGEKLFF; DNA: TGTGCCAGCAGCCTCCGTTTCGGGGAAAAACTGTTTTTT
J: TRBJ2-1; D: TRBD2; V: TRBV11-2; size: once; CDR3: CASSLDYGLAGVGYNEQFF; DNA: TGTGCCAGCAGCTTGGACTACGGACTAGCGGGAGTAGGATACAATGAGCAGTTCTTC
J: TRBJ2-3; D: TRBD2; V: TRBV5-5; size: NA; CDR3: CASIPLAGYTDTQYF; DNA: TGTGCCAGCATCCCACTAGCGGGGTACACAGATACGCAGTATTTT
J: TRBJ2-3; D: TRBD2; V: TRBV3-1/TRBV3-2; size: once; CDR3: CASSQKGLAGDTQYF; DNA: TGTGCCAGCAGCCAAAAAGGCCTAGCGGGAGATACGCAGTATTTT
J: TRBJ2-3; D: NA; V: TRBV9; size: NA; CDR3: CASSVAGNTDTQYF; DNA: TGTGCCAGCAGCGTAGCCGGTAACACAGATACGCAGTATTTT
J: TRBJ1-3; D: NA; V: TRBV5-6; size: NA; CDR3: CASSSPGSGNTIYF; DNA: TGTGCCAGCAGCTCTCCAGGCTCCGGAAACACCATATATTTT
J: TRBJ2-1; D: TRBD2; V: TRBV3-1/TRBV3-2; size: few; CDR3: CASSHKLAGGEQFF; DNA: TGTGCCAGCAGCCATAAACTAGCGGGAGGGGAGCAGTTCTTC
J: TRBJ1-2; D: TRBD1; V: TRBV3-1/TRBV3-2; size: NA; CDR3: CASSQLGQPHGYTF; DNA: TGTGCCAGCAGCCAATTGGGACAGCCCCATGGCTACACCTTC
J: TRBJ1-3; D: TRBD1; V: TRBV5-1; size: NA; CDR3: CASSLDGQVSGNTIYF; DNA: TGCGCCAGCAGCTTGGATGGACAGGTCTCTGGAAACACCATATATTTT
J: TRBJ2-7; D: NA; V: TRBV10-3; size: NA; CDR3: CAISEGQEQYF; DNA: TGTGCCATCAGTGAGGGACAGGAGCAGTACTTC
J: TRBJ2-3; D: TRBD2; V: TRBV7-9; size: NA; CDR3: CASSWRPSGSTDTQYF; DNA: TGTGCCAGCAGCTGGCGCCCTAGCGGGAGCACAGATACGCAGTATTTT